Many counts were recorded for the clone carrying this TCR beta chain. This sample is drawn from a study of T-cell reconstitution after alpha-beta-depleted transplantation in children. CDR3 length equals 16 residues. Germline-derived CDR1 and CDR2 are SGHRS and YFSETQ. Trimming took 3 bases from V and 7 from J, leaving 20 bases between them. Preparation of the TCRbeta library involved a method that used unique molecular identifiers. MiXCR, applied by TCRdb to the PCR reads, yields one record per CDR3 protein. Of about 360,000 distinct CDR3 sequences in the sample, 10% to 15% were seen once. The gene calls are TRBV5-1 and TRBJ2-1, with D possibly being TRBD2 (6 bases). Sample: PBMCs, taken from the stem cell graft. This receptor was obtained from a human donor who donated a stem cell graft to a child with Fanconi anemia. The CDR3 sequence: CASSSFGGGISNEQFF. The CDR3 region has the DNA TGCGCCAGCAGCTCATTTGGTGGGGGGATAAGTAATGAGCAGTTCTTC.